This T cell receptor (beta chain) derives from a study of monozygotic twins with inflammatory bowel disease. Broader study findings: Concordant and discordant twins showed no difference in repertoire similarity, possibly from limited power. Twins with IBD had fewer clonotypes in common with others than healthy twins, particularly during disease activity.

CDR1 and CDR2 (germline): SNHLY, FYNNEI. The CDR3 consists of 16 residues. To note about this clonotype: Its antigen is undetermined.

Every TCR library used around 3,400 ng of total RNA. Template switching incorporated UMIs with a 6-nucleotide sample barcode. From its re-call of the 5' RACE reads, TCRdb lists each CDR3 protein once, without DNA. This sample contains roughly 150,000 distinct CDR3 sequences. The gene calls are TRBV2 and TRBJ2-3; checking the TCRdb D call of TRBD2 is not possible without DNA. The receptor comes from a human donor with ulcerative colitis or Crohn's disease, or a healthy co-twin of an affected twin (not recorded which). The sequencing sample was made of blood. The chain's CDR3 is CASGLGGSSSTDTQYF.